This T cell receptor beta chain came from a study of T cells after yellow fever vaccination. Looking at the study overall: Any fraction with a low cell number was prepared using SMART-Seq v4 Ultra Low Input.

Regarding the study as a whole: Clones from primary vaccination mostly reappeared after the booster (over 95% CD4, approximately 86% CD8). In FACS-sorted repertoires, abundant clonotypes from the bulk population could appear as contaminants.

Production of TCR cDNA was by 5'RACE template switching, which also added a universal primer site and UMIs. TCRdb called the 5' RACE reads again in MiXCR, with one record for every CDR3 protein. The sample holds around 68,000 distinct CDR3 sequences, 7.3% seen once. This clonotype came up many times. Antigen unknown. The CDR3 is made up of 13 amino acids. The ends were cut back, 7 bases at V and 0 bases at J, with 12 bases in the middle. Germline assignment: CDR1 GTSNPN and CDR2 SVGIG (reference sequence). Source: CD8+ T cells sorted from PBMCs, taken 10 to 11 days after the first yellow fever vaccination. The V gene is TRBV30, the J gene TRBJ1-1; no reliable D call. The receptor was isolated from a young man who received the YFV17D yellow fever vaccine. CDR3 nucleotide sequence: TGTGCCTTGACTGGGGAGATGAACACTGAAGCTTTCTTT. It encodes CALTGEMNTEAFF.